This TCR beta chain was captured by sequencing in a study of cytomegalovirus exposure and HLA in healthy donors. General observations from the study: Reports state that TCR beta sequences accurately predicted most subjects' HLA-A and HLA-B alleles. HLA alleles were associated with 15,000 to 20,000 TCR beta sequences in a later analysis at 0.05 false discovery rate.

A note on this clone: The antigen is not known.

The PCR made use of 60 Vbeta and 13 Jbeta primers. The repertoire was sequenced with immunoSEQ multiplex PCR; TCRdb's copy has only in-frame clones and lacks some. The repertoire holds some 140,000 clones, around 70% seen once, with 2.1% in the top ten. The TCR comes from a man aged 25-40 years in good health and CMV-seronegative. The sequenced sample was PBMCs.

The CDR3 loop reads CASSFLGAGSNQPQHF. CDR3 nucleotides: TGTGCCAGTAGTTTCCTCGGTGCAGGCTCAAATCAGCCCCAGCATTTT. The chain joins TRBV19 to TRBJ1-5; D ambiguous. There are 16 residues in the CDR3. V was cut by 5 bases and J by 4 bases, with 18 bases left in between. Germline values: CDR1 LNHDA, CDR2 SQIVND (reference sequence).